The 26 T cell receptor beta chains presented below share a single source sample, sequenced in a study of response to subunit inactivated influenza vaccine. TCRdb ran MiXCR on the RT-PCR reads and lists one entry per CDR3 protein. The sample consists of hundreds of thousands of distinct CDR3 sequences, around a sixth of them appearing once. The input for sequencing was PBMCs from blood, taken about 11 days after vaccination. The receptor set was obtained from a middle-aged man who received an inactivated influenza vaccine.

This clonotype was recorded a few times. The chain couples TRBV9 to TRBJ2-1, with 8 nucleotides matching TRBD2. Trimming removed 1 base from V and 2 bases from J; junction bases left unmatched: 8. Per germline, CDR1 SGDLS and CDR2 YYNGEE. This CDR3 is built from 17 residues. CDR3 nucleotides: TGTGCCAGCAGCGTACCCGTTAGCGGGGAGACCTACAATGAGCAGTTCTTC. It translates to CASSVPVSGETYNEQFF.

There are a few counts of this clonotype. V and J are TRBV29-1 and TRBJ2-5; maybe TRBD2 (5 bases). V was shortened by 3 bases and J by 6 bases, with 17 bases between the two germline ends. CDR1 and CDR2 from the germline V gene are SQVTM and ANQGSEA. The length of the CDR3 is 14 residues. CDR3 sequence (DNA): TGCAGCGTTGAGGCTCGGCTAGCAAGGCAGACCCAGTACTTC. It encodes CSVEARLARQTQYF.

The gene calls are TRBV29-1 and TRBJ2-2; no definite D call. V lost 2 bases, J lost 1 base, and 5 bases lay in between. From germline, CDR1 is SQVTM and CDR2 ANQGSEA. CDR3 length equals 13 residues. In DNA, the CDR3 is TGCAGCGTTGAACTAGAGAACACCGGGGAGCTGTTTTTT. As protein: CSVELENTGELFF.

In this sample, this clonotype turned up many times. J is TRBJ2-7 and V is TRBV5-1, with TRBD1 as a possible D gene (5 bases). CDR1 and CDR2 from the germline V gene are SGHRS and YFSETQ. The CDR3 covers 13 residues. V lost 3 bases, J lost 0 bases, and 7 bases lay in between. The CDR3: CASSSDNSYEQYF. The CDR3 DNA reads TGCGCCAGCAGCTCGGACAACTCCTACGAGCAGTACTTC.

The chain carries TRBV6-2 or TRBV6-3 and TRBJ2-2, with 13 bases that match TRBD2. The CDR3 has 15 amino acids. The V gene's germline CDR1 is MNHEY and CDR2 SVGEGT. V gave up 6 bases and J gave up 8 bases; unmatched junction bases: 6. As DNA, the CDR3 is TGTGCCAGCAGGCAGACTAGCGGGAGGACGGGGGAGCTGTTTTTT. Amino acid sequence: CASRQTSGRTGELFF.

The chain employs TRBV6-1 and TRBJ1-1, with D uncertain. CDR1 and CDR2 from the germline V gene are MNHNS and SASEGT. The CDR3 has 15 residues. V gave up 10 bases and J gave up 0 bases, with 18 bases separating them. The CDR3 nucleotides read TGTGCCACCCTCGGTGGCCTTTCCATGAACACTGAAGCTTTCTTT. This sequence encodes CATLGGLSMNTEAFF.

The gene calls are TRBV6-5 and TRBJ2-1; D is uncertain. This CDR3 comprises 11 residues. V was pared by 6 bases and J by 10 bases, with 10 bases between. Germline V CDR1 and CDR2: MNHEY, SVGAGI. CDR3 coding DNA: TGTGCCAGCAGCAAAAGTGGAGAGCAGTTCTTC. Translating gives CASSKSGEQFF.

Many counts were recorded for this clonotype. The chain couples TRBV5-1 to TRBJ1-5; D unclear. The germline gives CDR1 SGHRS, CDR2 YFSETQ. V dropped 0 bases and J dropped 5 bases, with 9 bases sitting between them. This CDR3 is built from 14 residues. CDR3 nucleotide sequence: TGCGCCAGCAGCTTGGAAACCGGTGATCAGCCCCAGCATTTT. Encoded protein: CASSLETGDQPQHF.

This clonotype came up a few times. V and J are TRBV5-1 and TRBJ2-7, with D unresolved. Germline V gene lookup returns CDR1 SGHRS and CDR2 YFSETQ. V dropped 1 base and J dropped 2 bases, with 13 bases sitting between them. This CDR3 has 15 residues. The CDR3 bases are TGCGCCAGCAGCTTGTTGCCCCTGGCTGCCTACGAGCAGTACTTC. Protein sequence: CASSLLPLAAYEQYF.

The chain is built from TRBV6-1 and TRBJ2-7; 7 bases agree with TRBD2. This CDR3 has 13 amino acids. Germline lookup yields CDR1 MNHNS and CDR2 SASEGT. V was clipped by 6 bases and J by 2 bases; unmatched bases: 4. The CDR3 sequence is CASSTGGAYEQYF. As DNA, the CDR3 is TGTGCCAGCAGCACGGGAGGTGCCTACGAGCAGTACTTC.

This clonotype has just a few counts. The junction does not match germline at one end; this may be a read error. The J gene is TRBJ2-2, the V gene TRBV7-6; D not certain. The CDR3 has 15 amino acids. Germline V gene data show CDR1 as SGHVS and CDR2 as FNYEAQ. Written as DNA, the CDR3 is TGTGCCAGCAGCGTAGCAAACCTATACACCGGGGAGCTGTTTTTT. Amino acid sequence: CASSVANLYTGELFF.

The V gene is TRBV5-1, the J gene TRBJ2-1; D unclear. This CDR3 is 15 amino acids long. Germline V gene lookup returns CDR1 SGHRS and CDR2 YFSETQ. V gave up 1 base and J gave up 2 bases, with 10 bases separating them. In DNA, the CDR3 is TGCGCCAGCAGCTTGCGGAGCCCTCCCTACAATGAGCAGTTCTTC. Translated: CASSLRSPPYNEQFF.

This clonotype was observed at least ten times. The chain combines TRBV4-2 with TRBJ2-3; D tentatively reads TRBD1 or TRBD2 (6 bases each). CDR1 is LGHNA and CDR2 is YNFKEQ in the germline V gene. V was clipped by 4 bases and J by 2 bases, with 22 bases between them. There are 18 residues in the CDR3. The CDR3 DNA reads TGTGCCAGCAGCCCAGGGGTGGAGGGGCCACGACTCACAGATACGCAGTATTTT. As protein: CASSPGVEGPRLTDTQYF.

In its sample, this clonotype was seen many times. The V call is TRBV5-1, the J call TRBJ2-1; D remains ambiguous. Germline V gene sequence: CDR1 SGHRS, CDR2 YFSETQ. The CDR3 runs 14 residues. Trimming removed 0 bases at V and 6 bases at J, with 10 bases between. CDR3 region: CASSLDWVGNEQFF. The CDR3 DNA reads as TGCGCCAGCAGCTTGGACTGGGTGGGCAATGAGCAGTTCTTC.

The table lists this clonotype with a few counts. J is TRBJ2-1 and V is TRBV18, with 7 bases identical to TRBD1. Germline-derived CDR1 and CDR2 are KGHSH and LQKENI. J was trimmed by 4 bases and V by 6 bases; bases with no gene match: 9. This CDR3 contains 15 residues. The CDR3 here is CASSHRGTEYNEQFF. DNA of the CDR3: TGTGCCAGCTCCCACAGAGGGACAGAATACAATGAGCAGTTCTTC.

This clonotype was counted ten times or more. The rearrangement uses TRBV6-1 and TRBJ2-1; TRBD2 aligns across 7 bases. The V and J ends lost 8 bases and 5 bases, in that order; junction bases with no gene match: 9. From germline, CDR1 is MNHNS and CDR2 SASEGT. The CDR3 sequence is 14 residues long. The CDR3 bases are TGTGCCAGCTCTCGGGCGGGGGTTCACAATGAGCAGTTCTTC. It codes for CASSRAGVHNEQFF.

The chain combines TRBV7-9 with TRBJ2-3, with D possibly called TRBD1 or TRBD2 (6 bases each). With 5 bases removed from V and 8 bases from J, the gap between germline ends came to 20 bases. Per germline, CDR1 SEHNR and CDR2 FQNEAQ (reference sequence). The CDR3 runs to 15 residues. Here the CDR3 DNA reads TGTGCCAGCAGCGGTACAGGGCCCGGGGGTGGTACGCAGTATTTT. Residues: CASSGTGPGGGTQYF.

This clonotype has a handful of counts. The chain employs TRBV7-8 and TRBJ2-1; 8 bases agree with TRBD2. The germline V gene has CDR1 SGHVS and CDR2 FQNEAQ. V lost 4 bases and J lost 4; bases outside the gene matches: 6. The CDR3 has 15 residues. CDR3 DNA: TGTGCCAGCAGCTCGAAGGAGCGGGGGTACAATGAGCAGTTCTTC. It translates to CASSSKERGYNEQFF.

This clonotype was observed at least ten times. The chain combines TRBV7-2 with TRBJ2-5; D ambiguous. The ends were cut back, 1 base at V and 4 bases at J, with 7 bases in the middle. This CDR3 spans 13 amino acids. Germline V gives CDR1 SGHTA, CDR2 FQGNSA. CDR3 sequence reads: CASSLESRETQYF. Here the CDR3 DNA reads TGTGCCAGCAGCTTAGAGAGCAGAGAGACCCAGTACTTC. The entire variable domain, with the rest obtained from reference TRBV7-2 and TRBJ2-5, is as follows: GAGVSQSPSNKVTEKGKDVELRCDPISGHTALYWYRQSLGQGLEFLIYFQGNSAPDKSGLPSDRFSAERTGGSVSTLTIQRTQQEDSAVYLCASSLESRETQYFGPGTRLLVL.

This rearrangement joins TRBV5-1 to TRBJ2-5; TRBD2 matches 7 bases. The CDR3 is made up of 15 amino acids. V was clipped by 3 bases and J by 2 bases; unmatched bases: 7. Germline assignment: CDR1 SGHRS and CDR2 YFSETQ. This CDR3 is CASSWRPGLQETQYF. DNA for the CDR3: TGCGCCAGCAGCTGGAGACCGGGACTACAAGAGACCCAGTACTTC.

This clonotype was observed a few times. The chain has TRBV4-2 and TRBJ2-1; D remains ambiguous. CDR1 and CDR2 (germline): LGHNA, YNFKEQ. V was pared by 8 bases and J by 2 bases, with 10 bases between. The CDR3 contains 13 residues. This CDR3 reads CASARNPYNEQFF. CDR3 nucleotides: TGTGCCAGCGCCCGTAACCCCTACAATGAGCAGTTCTTC.

At least ten counts were recorded for this clonotype. This chain links TRBV7-2 with TRBJ2-1; D possibly matches TRBD1 or TRBD2 (7 bases each). Germline loops: CDR1 SGHTA, CDR2 FQGNSA. V was clipped by 2 bases and J by 4 bases, with 15 bases between them. The CDR3 spans 16 residues. The CDR3 nucleotides read TGTGCCAGCAGCTTAAGCGGGACAGTAGGGTACAATGAGCAGTTCTTC. It specifies CASSLSGTVGYNEQFF.

This clonotype was recorded at least ten times. The chain has TRBV12-3 or TRBV12-4 and TRBJ2-1; 8 nucleotides agree with TRBD1. V trimming: 10 bases; J trimming: 7 bases; junction bases outside the gene matches: 9. The CDR3 has 13 amino acids. The DNA of the CDR3 is TGTGCCATCAGGAACAGGGGGGAGAATGAGCAGTTCTTC. Translating it yields CAIRNRGENEQFF.

This clonotype was counted between two and nine times. The chain employs TRBV7-8 and TRBJ2-7; D is perhaps TRBD1 (6 bases). CDR1 and CDR2 from the germline V gene are SGHVS and FQNEAQ. The CDR3 runs 14 residues. Trimming took 3 bases from V and 6 from J, leaving 15 bases between them. The CDR3: CASSFQGHRVEQYF. DNA for the CDR3: TGTGCCAGCAGCTTTCAGGGCCACAGGGTCGAGCAGTACTTC.

This clonotype was seen a few times. The genes are TRBV10-3 and TRBJ1-6; TRBD1 might be the D (5 bases). CDR3 length: 17 amino acids. Trimming removed 2 bases from V and 0 bases from J, with 11 bases in between. CDR1 ENHRY and CDR2 SYGVKD come from the germline V gene. The CDR3 DNA reads as TGTGCCATCAGTGAGGGTCCAGGGCCCTCCTATAATTCACCCCTCCACTTT. This gives the protein CAISEGPGPSYNSPLHF.

This chain connects TRBV3-1 to TRBJ1-6; D possibly corresponds to TRBD1 (5 bases). Germline CDR1 LGHDT, CDR2 YNNKEL (reference sequence). This CDR3 comprises 17 residues. Trimming shortened V by 0 bases and J by 10 bases, and 19 bases separated the two germline ends. The CDR3 loop reads CASSQDPPAGSKSPLHF. CDR3 sequence (DNA): TGTGCCAGCAGCCAAGATCCCCCGGCAGGGAGCAAGTCACCCCTCCACTTT.